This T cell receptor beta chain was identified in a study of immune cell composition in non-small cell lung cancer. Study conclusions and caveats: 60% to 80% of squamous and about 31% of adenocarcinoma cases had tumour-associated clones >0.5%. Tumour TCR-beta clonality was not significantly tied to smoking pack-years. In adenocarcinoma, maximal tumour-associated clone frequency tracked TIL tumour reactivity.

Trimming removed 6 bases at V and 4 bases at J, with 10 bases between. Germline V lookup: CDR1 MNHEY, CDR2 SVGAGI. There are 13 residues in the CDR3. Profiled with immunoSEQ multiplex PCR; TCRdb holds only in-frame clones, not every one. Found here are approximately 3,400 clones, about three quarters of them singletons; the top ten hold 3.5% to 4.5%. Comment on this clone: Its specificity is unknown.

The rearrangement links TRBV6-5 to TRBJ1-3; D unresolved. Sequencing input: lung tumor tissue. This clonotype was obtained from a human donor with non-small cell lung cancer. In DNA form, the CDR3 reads TGTGCCAGCAGAGACGGGGTGGGAAACACCATATATTTT. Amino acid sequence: CASRDGVGNTIYF.